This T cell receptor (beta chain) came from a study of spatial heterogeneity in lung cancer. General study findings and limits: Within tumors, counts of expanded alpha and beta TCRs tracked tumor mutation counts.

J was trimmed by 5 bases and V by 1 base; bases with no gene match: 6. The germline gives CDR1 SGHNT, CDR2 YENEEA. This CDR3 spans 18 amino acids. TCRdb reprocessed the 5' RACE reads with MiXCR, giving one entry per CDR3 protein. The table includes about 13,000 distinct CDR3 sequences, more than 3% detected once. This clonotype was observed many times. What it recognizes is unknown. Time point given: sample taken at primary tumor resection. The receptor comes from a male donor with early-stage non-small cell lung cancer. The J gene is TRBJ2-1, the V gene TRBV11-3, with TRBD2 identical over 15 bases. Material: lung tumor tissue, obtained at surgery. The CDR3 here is CASSLAGTSGGRDNEQFF. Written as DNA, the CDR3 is TGTGCCAGCAGCTTAGCGGGGACTAGCGGGGGGAGAGACAATGAGCAGTTCTTC.